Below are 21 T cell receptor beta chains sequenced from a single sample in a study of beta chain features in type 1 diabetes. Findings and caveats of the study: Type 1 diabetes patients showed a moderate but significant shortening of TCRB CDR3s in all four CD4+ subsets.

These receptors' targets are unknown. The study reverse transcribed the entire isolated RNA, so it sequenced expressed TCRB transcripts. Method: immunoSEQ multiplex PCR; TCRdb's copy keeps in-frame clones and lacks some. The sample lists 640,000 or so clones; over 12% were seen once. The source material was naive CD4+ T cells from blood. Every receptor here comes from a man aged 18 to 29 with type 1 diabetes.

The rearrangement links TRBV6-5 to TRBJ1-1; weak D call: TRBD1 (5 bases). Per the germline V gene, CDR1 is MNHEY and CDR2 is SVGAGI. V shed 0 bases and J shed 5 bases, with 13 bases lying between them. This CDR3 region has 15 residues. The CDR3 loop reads CASSYSAAGKTEAFF. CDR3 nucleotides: TGTGCCAGCAGTTACTCAGCGGCAGGGAAGACTGAAGCTTTCTTT.

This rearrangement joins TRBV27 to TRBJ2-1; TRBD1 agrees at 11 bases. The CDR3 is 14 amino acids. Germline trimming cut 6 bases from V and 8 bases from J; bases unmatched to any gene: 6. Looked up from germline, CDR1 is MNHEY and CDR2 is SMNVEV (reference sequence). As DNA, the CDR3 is TGTGCCAGCAGCACCCGGGGACAGGGGGATGAGCAGTTCTTC. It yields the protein CASSTRGQGDEQFF.

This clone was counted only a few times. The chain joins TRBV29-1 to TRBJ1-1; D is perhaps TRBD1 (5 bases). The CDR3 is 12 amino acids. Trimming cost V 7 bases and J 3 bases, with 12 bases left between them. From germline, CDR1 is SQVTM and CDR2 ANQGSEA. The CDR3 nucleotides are TGCAGCGGGGGGAGGAAGGACACTGAAGCTTTCTTT. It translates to CSGGRKDTEAFF.

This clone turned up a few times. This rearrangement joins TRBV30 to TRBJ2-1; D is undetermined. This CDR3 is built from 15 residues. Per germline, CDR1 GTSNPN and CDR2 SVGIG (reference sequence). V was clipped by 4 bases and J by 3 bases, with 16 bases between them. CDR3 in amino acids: CAWTHGRTVYNEQFF. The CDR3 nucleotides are TGTGCCTGGACCCACGGCAGGACCGTCTACAATGAGCAGTTCTTC. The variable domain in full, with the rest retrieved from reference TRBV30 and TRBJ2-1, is SQTIHQWPATLVQPVGSPLSLECTVEGTSNPNLYWYRQAAGRGLQLLFYSVGIGQISSEVPQNLSASRPQDRQFILSSKKLLLSDSGFYLCAWTHGRTVYNEQFFGPGTRLTVL.

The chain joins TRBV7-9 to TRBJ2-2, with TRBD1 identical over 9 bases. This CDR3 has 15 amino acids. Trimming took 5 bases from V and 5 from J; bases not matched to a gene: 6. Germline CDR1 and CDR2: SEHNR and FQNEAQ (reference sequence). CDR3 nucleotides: TGTGCCAGCAGCCCCCACAGGGGGCAGACCGGGGAGCTGTTTTTT. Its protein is CASSPHRGQTGELFF.

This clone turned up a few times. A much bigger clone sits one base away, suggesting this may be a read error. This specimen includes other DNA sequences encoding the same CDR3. The CDR3 DNA sequence: TGTGCCAGCAGCCTTTACAATGAGCAGTTCTTC. The encoded protein is CASSLYNEQFF. The chain carries TRBV28 and TRBJ2-1; D ambiguous. With 6 bases removed from V and 4 bases from J, the gap between germline ends came to 4 bases. CDR3 length: 11 residues. In germline, CDR1 is MDHEN, CDR2 SYDVKM.

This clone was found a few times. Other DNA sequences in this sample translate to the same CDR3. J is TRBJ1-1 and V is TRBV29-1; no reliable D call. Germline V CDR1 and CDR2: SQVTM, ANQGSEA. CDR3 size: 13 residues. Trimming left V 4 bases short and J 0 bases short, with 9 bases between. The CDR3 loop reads CSVGRTVNTEAFF. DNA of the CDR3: TGCAGCGTTGGGAGGACGGTGAACACTGAAGCTTTCTTT.

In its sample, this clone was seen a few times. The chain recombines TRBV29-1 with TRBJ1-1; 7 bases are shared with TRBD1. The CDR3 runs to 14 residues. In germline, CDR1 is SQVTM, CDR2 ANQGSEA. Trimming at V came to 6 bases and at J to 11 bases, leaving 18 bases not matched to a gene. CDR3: CSVYRGQGTRRAFF. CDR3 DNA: TGCAGCGTATACAGGGGCCAAGGGACAAGGCGGGCTTTCTTT.

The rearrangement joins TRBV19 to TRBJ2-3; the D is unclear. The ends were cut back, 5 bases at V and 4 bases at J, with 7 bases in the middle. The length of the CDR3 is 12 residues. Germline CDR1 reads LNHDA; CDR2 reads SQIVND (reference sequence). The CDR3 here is CASSDRPDTQYF. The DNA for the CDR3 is TGTGCCAGTAGTGATCGACCAGATACGCAGTATTTT.

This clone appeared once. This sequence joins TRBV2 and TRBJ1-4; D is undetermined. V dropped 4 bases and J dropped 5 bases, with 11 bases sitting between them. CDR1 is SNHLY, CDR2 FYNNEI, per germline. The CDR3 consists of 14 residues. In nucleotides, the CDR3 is TGTGCCAGCAGTGTTGGGAGGGTGAATGAAAAACTGTTTTTT. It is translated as CASSVGRVNEKLFF.

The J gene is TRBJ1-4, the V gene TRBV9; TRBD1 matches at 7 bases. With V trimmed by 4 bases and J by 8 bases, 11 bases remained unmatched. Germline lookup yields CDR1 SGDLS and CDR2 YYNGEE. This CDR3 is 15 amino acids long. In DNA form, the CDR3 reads TGTGCCAGCAGCCCTCCGAGGGGGCGGATCGAAAAACTGTTTTTT. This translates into CASSPPRGRIEKLFF. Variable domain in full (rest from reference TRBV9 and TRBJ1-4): DSGVTQTPKHLITATGQRVTLRCSPRSGDLSVYWYQQSLDQGLQFLIQYYNGEERAKGNILERFSAQQFPDLHSELNLSSLELGDSALYFCASSPPRGRIEKLFFGSGTQLSVL.

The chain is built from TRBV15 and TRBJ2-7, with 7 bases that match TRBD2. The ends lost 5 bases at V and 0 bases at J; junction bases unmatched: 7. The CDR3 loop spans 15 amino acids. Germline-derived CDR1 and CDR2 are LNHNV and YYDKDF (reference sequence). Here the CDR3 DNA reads TGTGCCACCAGCCGATGGACTAGAACCTCCTACGAGCAGTACTTC. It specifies CATSRWTRTSYEQYF.

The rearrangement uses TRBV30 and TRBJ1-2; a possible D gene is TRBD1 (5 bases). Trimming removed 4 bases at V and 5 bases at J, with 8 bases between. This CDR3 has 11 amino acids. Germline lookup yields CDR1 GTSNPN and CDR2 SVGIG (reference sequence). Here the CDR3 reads CAWNWGYGYTF. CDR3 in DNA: TGTGCCTGGAACTGGGGGTATGGCTACACCTTC.

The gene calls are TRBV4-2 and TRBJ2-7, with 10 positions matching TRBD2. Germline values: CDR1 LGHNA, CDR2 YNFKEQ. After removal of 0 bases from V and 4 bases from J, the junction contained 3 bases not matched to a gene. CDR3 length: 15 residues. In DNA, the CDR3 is TGTGCCAGCAGCCAAGATTCTAGCGGGAGTTACGAGCAGTACTTC. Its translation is CASSQDSSGSYEQYF.

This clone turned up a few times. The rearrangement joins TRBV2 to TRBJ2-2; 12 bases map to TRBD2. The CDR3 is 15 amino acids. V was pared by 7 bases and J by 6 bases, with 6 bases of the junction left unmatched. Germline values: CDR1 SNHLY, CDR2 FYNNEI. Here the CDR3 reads CASIRLAGEAGELFF. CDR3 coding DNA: TGTGCCAGCATTCGACTAGCGGGAGAGGCCGGGGAGCTGTTTTTT. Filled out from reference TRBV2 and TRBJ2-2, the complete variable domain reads EPEVTQTPSHQVTQMGQEVILRCVPISNHLYFYWYRQILGQKVEFLVSFYNNEISEKSEIFDDQFSVERPDGSNFTLKIRSTKLEDSAMYFCASIRLAGEAGELFFGEGSRLTVL.

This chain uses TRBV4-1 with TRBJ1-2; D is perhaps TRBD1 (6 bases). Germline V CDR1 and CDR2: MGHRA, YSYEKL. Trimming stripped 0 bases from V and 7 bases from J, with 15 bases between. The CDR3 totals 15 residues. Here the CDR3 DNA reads TGCGCCAGCAGCCAAGAAGGGATGGGGGGCGTTGGCTACACCTTC. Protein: CASSQEGMGGVGYTF.

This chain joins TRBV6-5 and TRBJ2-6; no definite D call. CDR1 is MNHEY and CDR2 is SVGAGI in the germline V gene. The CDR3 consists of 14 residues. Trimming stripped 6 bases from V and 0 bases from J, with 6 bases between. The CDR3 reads CASSRVSGANVLTF. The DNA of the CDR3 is TGTGCCAGCAGCAGAGTCTCTGGGGCCAACGTCCTGACTTTC.

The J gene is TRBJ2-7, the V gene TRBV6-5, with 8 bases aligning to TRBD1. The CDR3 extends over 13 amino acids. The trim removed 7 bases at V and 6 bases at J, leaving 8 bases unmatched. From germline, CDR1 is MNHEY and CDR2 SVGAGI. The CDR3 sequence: CASNRDRLGEQYF. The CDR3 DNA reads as TGTGCCAGCAATCGGGACAGGCTTGGCGAGCAGTACTTC.

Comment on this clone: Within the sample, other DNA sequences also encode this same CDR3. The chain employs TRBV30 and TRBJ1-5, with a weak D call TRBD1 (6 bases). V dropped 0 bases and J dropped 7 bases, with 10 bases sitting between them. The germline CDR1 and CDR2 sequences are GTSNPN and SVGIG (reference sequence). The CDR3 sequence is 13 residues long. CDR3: CAWSVQGDQPQHF. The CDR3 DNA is TGTGCCTGGAGTGTACAGGGAGACCAGCCCCAGCATTTT.

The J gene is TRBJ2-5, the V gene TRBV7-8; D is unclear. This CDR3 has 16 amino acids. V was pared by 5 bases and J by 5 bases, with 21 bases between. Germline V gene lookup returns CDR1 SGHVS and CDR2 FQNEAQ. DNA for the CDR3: TGTGCCAGCAGCGACCTAGTAAGGCAGGAACGGGAGACCCAGTACTTC. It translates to CASSDLVRQERETQYF. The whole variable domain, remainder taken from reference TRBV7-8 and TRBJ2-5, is GAGVSQSPRYKVAKRGQDVALRCDPISGHVSLFWYQQALGQGPEFLTYFQNEAQLDKSGLPSDRFFAERPEGSVSTLKIQRTQQEDSAVYLCASSDLVRQERETQYFGPGTRLLVL.

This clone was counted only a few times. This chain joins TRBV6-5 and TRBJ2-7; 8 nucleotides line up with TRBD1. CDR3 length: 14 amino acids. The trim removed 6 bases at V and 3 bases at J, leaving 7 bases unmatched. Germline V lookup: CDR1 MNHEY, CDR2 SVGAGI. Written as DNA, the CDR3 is TGTGCCAGCAGACCAGACAGGGGAATCTACGAGCAGTACTTC. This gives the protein CASRPDRGIYEQYF.